This T cell receptor beta chain was captured by sequencing in a study of blood T cell repertoires in COVID-19. Authors' processing steps: It was from reference gene primer amplification that nucleated cell counts were estimated. Sequencing was performed with immunoSEQ multiplex PCR; in TCRdb, only in-frame clones are kept and a portion is missing. The DNA was the basis for D and trimming; V, J and clone size are from that table. The top ten hold approximately 4.4% of the sample, which has 300,000 to 350,000 clones, approximately 86% seen once. Trimming stripped 8 bases from V and 1 base from J, with 5 bases between. Per the germline V gene, CDR1 is MDHEN and CDR2 is SYDVKM. This CDR3 region has 11 residues. Turning to this clone: The sample holds other DNA sequences that translate to the same CDR3.

The participants were between about 18 and 90 years old and came from under 25 US areas. Sequenced material: PBMCs or T cells enriched from blood (not recorded which). The chain has TRBV28 and TRBJ1-1; D ambiguous. This clonotype originated in a woman between 40 and 50 years old with acute COVID-19. CDR3 in DNA: TGTGCCAGCGAGCAGAACACTGAAGCTTTCTTT. It codes for CASEQNTEAFF.